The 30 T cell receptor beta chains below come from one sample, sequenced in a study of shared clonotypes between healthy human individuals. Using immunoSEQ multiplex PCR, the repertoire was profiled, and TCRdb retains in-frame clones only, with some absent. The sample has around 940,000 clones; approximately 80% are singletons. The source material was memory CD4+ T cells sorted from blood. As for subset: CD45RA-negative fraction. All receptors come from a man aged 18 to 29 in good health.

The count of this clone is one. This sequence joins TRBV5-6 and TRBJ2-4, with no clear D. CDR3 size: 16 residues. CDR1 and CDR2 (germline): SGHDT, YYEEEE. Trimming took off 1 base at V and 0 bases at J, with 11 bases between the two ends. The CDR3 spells CASSLYHSLAKNIQYF. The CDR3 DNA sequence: TGTGCCAGCAGCTTGTACCACTCACTAGCCAAAAACATTCAGTACTTC.

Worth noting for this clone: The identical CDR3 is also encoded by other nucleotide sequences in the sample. For the CDR3, the DNA is TGCGCCAGCAGACTTGCCGGGGGTAGCACAGATACGCAGTATTTT. Protein sequence: CASRLAGGSTDTQYF. The V call is TRBV5-1, the J call TRBJ2-3, with D maybe TRBD2 (6 bases). CDR1 and CDR2 (germline): SGHRS, YFSETQ. The CDR3 loop spans 15 amino acids. V lost 5 bases and J lost 0, with 13 bases in between.

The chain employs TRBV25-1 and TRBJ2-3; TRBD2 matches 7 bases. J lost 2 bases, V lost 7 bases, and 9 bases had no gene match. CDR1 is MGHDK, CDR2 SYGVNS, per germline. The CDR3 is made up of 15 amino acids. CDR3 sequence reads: CASTPGLPLTDTQYF. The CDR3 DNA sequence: TGTGCCAGCACACCGGGACTACCTCTCACAGATACGCAGTATTTT.

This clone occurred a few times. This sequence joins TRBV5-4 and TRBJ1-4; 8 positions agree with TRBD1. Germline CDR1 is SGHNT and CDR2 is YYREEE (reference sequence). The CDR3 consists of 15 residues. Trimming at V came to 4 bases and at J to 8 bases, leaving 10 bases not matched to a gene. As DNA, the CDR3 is TGTGCCAGCAGCGGAACGGGACAGGAATCGGAAAAACTGTTTTTT. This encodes CASSGTGQESEKLFF.

The CDR3 region has the DNA TGTGCCAGCAGTGTAGCGGGGGGGGTGGACGAGCAGTACTTC. It specifies CASSVAGGVDEQYF. The V and J genes are TRBV2 and TRBJ2-7, with TRBD2 matching 11 bases. Germline assignment: CDR1 SNHLY and CDR2 FYNNEI. V shed 4 bases and J 5 bases; nucleotides not matched to a gene: 4. The CDR3 extends over 14 amino acids.

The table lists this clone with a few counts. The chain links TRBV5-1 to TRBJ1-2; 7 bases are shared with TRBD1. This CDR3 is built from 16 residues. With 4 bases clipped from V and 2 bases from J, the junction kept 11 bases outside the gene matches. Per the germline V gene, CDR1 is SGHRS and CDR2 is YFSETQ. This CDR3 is CASSPAEGRGNYGYTF. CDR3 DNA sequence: TGCGCCAGCAGCCCGGCCGAGGGCAGGGGGAACTATGGCTACACCTTC.

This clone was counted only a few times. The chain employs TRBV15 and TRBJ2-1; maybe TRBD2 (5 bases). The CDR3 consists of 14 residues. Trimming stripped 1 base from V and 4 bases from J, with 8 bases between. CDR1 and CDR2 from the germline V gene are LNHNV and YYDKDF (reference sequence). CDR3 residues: CATSRGTGYNEQFF. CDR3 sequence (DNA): TGTGCCACCAGCAGAGGGACTGGATACAATGAGCAGTTCTTC.

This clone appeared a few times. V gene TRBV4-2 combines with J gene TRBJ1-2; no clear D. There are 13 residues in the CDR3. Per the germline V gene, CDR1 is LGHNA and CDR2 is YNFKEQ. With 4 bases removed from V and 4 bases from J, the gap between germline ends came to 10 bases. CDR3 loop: CASSRDQGYGYTF. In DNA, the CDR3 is TGTGCCAGCAGCCGCGATCAAGGCTATGGCTACACCTTC.

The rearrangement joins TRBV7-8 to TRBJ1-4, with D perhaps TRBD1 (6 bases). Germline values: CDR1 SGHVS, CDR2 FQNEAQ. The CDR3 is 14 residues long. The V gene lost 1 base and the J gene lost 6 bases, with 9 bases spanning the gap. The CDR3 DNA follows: TGTGCCAGCAGCTTAGAAGGGGGGGATGAAAAACTGTTTTTT. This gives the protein CASSLEGGDEKLFF.

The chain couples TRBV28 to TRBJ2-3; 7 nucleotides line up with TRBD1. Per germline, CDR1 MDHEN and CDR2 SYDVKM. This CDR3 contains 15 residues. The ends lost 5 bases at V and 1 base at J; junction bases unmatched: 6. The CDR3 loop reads CASSTPQGGTDTQYF. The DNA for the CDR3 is TGTGCCAGCAGTACACCCCAGGGGGGCACAGATACGCAGTATTTT.

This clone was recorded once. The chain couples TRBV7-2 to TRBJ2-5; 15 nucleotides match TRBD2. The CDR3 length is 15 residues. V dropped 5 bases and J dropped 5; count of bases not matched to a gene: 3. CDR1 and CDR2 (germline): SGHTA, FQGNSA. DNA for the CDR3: TGTGCCAGCAGCCCGGGACTAGCGGGGGGCGAGACCCAGTACTTC. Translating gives CASSPGLAGGETQYF.

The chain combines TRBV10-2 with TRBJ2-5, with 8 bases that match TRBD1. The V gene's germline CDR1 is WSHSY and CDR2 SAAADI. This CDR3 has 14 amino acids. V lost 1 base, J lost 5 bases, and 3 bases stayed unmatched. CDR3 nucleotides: TGCGCCAGCAGTGAGTGGGACAGGAGGGAGACCCAGTACTTC. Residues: CASSEWDRRETQYF.

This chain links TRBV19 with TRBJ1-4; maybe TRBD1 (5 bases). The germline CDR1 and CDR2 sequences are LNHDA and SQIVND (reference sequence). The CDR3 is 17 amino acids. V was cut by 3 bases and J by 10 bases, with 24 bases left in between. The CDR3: CASSIKGDGKRNLKLFF. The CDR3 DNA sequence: TGTGCCAGTAGTATTAAAGGGGACGGCAAACGTAATCTAAAACTGTTTTTT.

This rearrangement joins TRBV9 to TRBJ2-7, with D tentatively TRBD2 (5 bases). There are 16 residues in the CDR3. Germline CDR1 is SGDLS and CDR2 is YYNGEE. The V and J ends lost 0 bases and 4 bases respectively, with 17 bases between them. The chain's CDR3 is CASSVETRARVYEQYF. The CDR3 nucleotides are TGTGCCAGCAGCGTAGAGACCCGAGCGCGGGTATACGAGCAGTACTTC.

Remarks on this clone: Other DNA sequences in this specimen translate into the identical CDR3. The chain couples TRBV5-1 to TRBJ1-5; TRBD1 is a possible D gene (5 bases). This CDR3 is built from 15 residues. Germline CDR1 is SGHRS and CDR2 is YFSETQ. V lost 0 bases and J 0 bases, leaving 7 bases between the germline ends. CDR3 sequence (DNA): TGCGCCAGCAGCTTGGGAGACAGTAGCAATCAGCCCCAGCATTTT. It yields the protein CASSLGDSSNQPQHF.

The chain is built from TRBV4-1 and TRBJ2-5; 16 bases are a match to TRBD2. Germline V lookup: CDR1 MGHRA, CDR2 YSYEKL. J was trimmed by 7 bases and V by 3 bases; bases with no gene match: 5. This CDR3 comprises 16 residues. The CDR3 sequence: CASSQGLAGGHGTQYF. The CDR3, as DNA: TGCGCCAGCAGCCAGGGACTAGCGGGGGGGCACGGGACCCAGTACTTC.

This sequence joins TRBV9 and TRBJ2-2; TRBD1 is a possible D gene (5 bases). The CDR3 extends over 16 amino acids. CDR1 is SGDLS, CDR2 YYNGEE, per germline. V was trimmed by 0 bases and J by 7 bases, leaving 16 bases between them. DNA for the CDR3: TGTGCCAGCAGCGTAGGACTTGGCAGGGCTGACGGGGAGCTGTTTTTT. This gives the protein CASSVGLGRADGELFF. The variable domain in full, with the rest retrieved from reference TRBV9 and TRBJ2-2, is DSGVTQTPKHLITATGQRVTLRCSPRSGDLSVYWYQQSLDQGLQFLIQYYNGEERAKGNILERFSAQQFPDLHSELNLSSLELGDSALYFCASSVGLGRADGELFFGEGSRLTVL.

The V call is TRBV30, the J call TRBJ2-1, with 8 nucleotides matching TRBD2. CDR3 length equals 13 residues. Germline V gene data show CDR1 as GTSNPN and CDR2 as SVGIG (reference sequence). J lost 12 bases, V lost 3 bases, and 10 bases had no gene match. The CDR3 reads CAWSSGLGLRQFF. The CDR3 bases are TGTGCCTGGAGCTCGGGACTAGGTTTAAGGCAGTTCTTC. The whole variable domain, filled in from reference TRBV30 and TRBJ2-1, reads SQTIHQWPATLVQPVGSPLSLECTVEGTSNPNLYWYRQAAGRGLQLLFYSVGIGQISSEVPQNLSASRPQDRQFILSSKKLLLSDSGFYLCAWSSGLGLRQFFGPGTRLTVL.

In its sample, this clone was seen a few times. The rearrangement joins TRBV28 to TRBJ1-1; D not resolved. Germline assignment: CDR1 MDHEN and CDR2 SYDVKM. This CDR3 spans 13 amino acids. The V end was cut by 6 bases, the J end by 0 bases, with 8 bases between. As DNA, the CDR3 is TGTGCCAGCAGCCGGGTGCTGAACACTGAAGCTTTCTTT. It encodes CASSRVLNTEAFF.

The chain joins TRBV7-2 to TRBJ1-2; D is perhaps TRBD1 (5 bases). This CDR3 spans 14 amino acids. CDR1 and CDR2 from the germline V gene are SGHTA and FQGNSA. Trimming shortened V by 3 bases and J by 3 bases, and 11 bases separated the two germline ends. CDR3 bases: TGTGCCAGCAGCTTTCGGGGGGTCGACTATGGCTACACCTTC. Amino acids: CASSFRGVDYGYTF.

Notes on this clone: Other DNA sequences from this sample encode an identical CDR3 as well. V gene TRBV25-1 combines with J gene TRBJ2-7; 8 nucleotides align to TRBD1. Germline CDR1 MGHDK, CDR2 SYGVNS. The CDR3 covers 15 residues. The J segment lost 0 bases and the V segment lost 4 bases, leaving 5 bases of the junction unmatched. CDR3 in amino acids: CASSGRDRSSYEQYF. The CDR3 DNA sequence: TGTGCCAGCAGTGGGCGGGACAGGAGCTCCTACGAGCAGTACTTC.

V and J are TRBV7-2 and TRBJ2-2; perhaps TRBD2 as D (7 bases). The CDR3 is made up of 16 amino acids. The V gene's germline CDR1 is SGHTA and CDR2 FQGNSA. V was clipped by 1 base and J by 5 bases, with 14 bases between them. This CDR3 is CASSLGRGAGTGELFF. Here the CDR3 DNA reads TGTGCCAGCAGCTTAGGCAGGGGAGCGGGGACCGGGGAGCTGTTTTTT. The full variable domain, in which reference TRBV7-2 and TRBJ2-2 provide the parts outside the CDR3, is GAGVSQSPSNKVTEKGKDVELRCDPISGHTALYWYRQSLGQGLEFLIYFQGNSAPDKSGLPSDRFSAERTGGSVSTLTIQRTQQEDSAVYLCASSLGRGAGTGELFFGEGSRLTVL.

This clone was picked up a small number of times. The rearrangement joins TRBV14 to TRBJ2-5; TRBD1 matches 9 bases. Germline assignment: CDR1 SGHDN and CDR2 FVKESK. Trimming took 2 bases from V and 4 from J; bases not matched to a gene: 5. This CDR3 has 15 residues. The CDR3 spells CASSQQQGAGETQYF. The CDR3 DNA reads TGTGCCAGCAGCCAACAACAGGGGGCAGGAGAGACCCAGTACTTC.

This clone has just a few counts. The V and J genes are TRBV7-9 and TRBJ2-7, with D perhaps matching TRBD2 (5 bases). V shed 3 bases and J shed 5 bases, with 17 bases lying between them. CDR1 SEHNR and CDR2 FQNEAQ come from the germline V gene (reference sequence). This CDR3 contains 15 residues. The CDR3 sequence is CASSFIGRDIDEQYF. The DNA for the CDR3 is TGTGCCAGCAGCTTTATAGGACGGGATATCGACGAGCAGTACTTC.

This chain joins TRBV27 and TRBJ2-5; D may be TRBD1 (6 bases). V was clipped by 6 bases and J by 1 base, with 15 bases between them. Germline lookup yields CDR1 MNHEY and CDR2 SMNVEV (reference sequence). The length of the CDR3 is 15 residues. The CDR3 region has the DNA TGTGCCAGCAGCAAACTGCAGGGGTCCCAAGAGACCCAGTACTTC. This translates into CASSKLQGSQETQYF.

The CDR3 nucleotides are TGCGCCAGCTTCCCGGAGGGGGGGAGGATCTATGGCTACACCTTC. Translated, it gives CASFPEGGRIYGYTF. The chain links TRBV5-1 to TRBJ1-2, with a possible D match to TRBD1 (6 bases). The germline gives CDR1 SGHRS, CDR2 YFSETQ. The CDR3 is made up of 15 amino acids. V was clipped by 7 bases and J by 4 bases, with 20 bases between them.

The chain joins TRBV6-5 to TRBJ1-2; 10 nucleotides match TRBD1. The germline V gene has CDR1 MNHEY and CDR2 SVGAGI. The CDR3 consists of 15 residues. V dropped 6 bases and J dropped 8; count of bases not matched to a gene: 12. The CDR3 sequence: CASSRATGGTGGYTF. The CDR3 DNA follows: TGTGCCAGCAGCAGAGCGACAGGGGGCACTGGAGGCTACACCTTC.

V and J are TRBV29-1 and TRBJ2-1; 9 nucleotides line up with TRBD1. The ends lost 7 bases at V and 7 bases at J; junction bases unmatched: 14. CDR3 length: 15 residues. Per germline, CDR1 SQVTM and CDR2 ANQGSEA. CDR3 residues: CSAVARDREKNEQFF. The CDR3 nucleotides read TGCAGCGCCGTCGCCCGGGACAGGGAGAAAAATGAGCAGTTCTTC.

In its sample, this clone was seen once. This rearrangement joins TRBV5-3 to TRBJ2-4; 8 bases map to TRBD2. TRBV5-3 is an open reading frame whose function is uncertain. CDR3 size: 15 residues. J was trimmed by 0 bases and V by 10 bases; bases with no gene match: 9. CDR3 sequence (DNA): TGTGCCGGCCAAGCGGGGGAGGGAGCCAAAAACATTCAGTACTTC. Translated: CAGQAGEGAKNIQYF.

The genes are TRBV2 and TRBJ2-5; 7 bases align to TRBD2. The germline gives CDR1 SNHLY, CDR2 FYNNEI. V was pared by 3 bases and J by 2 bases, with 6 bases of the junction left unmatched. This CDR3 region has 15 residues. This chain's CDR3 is CASSDASGGQETQYF. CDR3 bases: TGTGCCAGCAGTGATGCTTCGGGGGGTCAAGAGACCCAGTACTTC.